The 30 T cell receptor beta chains listed next were all sequenced from one sample in a study of regulatory T cells in long-lasting Graves disease. The time point is: newly diagnosed GD, antithyroid drugs for less than 3 months. Scientists built the TCR library using RNA that was extracted from PBMCs. To make TCR beta libraries, researchers used iRepertoire HTBI primers and Arm-PCR of CDR3 regions. Via MiXCR, TCRdb re-called the multiplex PCR reads, giving one row per CDR3 protein. The data show some 230,000 distinct CDR3 sequences, approximately 20% seen once. This material consisted of peripheral blood mononuclear cells (PBMCs), taken at new diagnosis, from a patient treated with antithyroid drugs. The receptor set was obtained from a female donor with Graves disease.

This clonotype was found many times. This chain joins TRBV7-3 and TRBJ1-2, with 8 bases aligning to TRBD1. There are 17 residues in the CDR3. The V gene end was trimmed by 3 bases and the J gene end by 5 bases; junction bases not matched to a gene: 14. CDR1 SGHTA and CDR2 FQGTGA come from the germline V gene. CDR3 loop: CASSFSSPRQGIYGYTF. As DNA, the CDR3 is TGTGCCAGCAGCTTCTCAAGCCCTCGACAGGGGATTTATGGCTACACCTTC.

Details on this clonotype: Being one base from a much bigger clone, this may be a read error. The J gene is TRBJ2-7, the V gene TRBV28, with a tentative D call TRBD1 (8 bases). Germline values: CDR1 MDHEN, CDR2 SYDVKM. CDR3 size: 20 residues. V gave up 2 bases and J gave up 7 bases, with 33 bases separating them. Here the CDR3 reads CASSLIYQGAAGASYNEQYF. The CDR3 bases are TGTGCCAGCAGTTTAATTTACCAGGGGGCGGCGGGGGCCTCCTACAATGAGCAGTACTTC.

The DNA for the CDR3 is TGTGCCACGGGGATCTACGAGCAGTACTTC. Its protein is CATGIYEQYF. The rearrangement links TRBV6-1 to TRBJ2-7, with a possible D match to TRBD2 (5 bases). The CDR3 loop spans 10 amino acids. CDR1 is MNHNS, CDR2 SASEGT, per germline. V was cut by 10 bases and J by 3 bases, with 7 bases left in between.

Worth noting for this clonotype: Just one base apart from a much larger clone, this may be a read error. The V and J genes are TRBV12-3 or TRBV12-4 and TRBJ2-1, with D possibly TRBD2 on 5 matching bases. The CDR3 is made up of 16 amino acids. CDR3 region: CASSSPYRRRSDEQLF. The CDR3 DNA is TGTGCCAGCAGTTCCCCTTATCGCAGGAGGAGCGATGAGCAGCTCTTC.

Turning to this clonotype: A read error likely explains this, since a far larger clone differs by one base. The V call is TRBV2, the J call TRBJ2-1; D remains ambiguous. The CDR3 is 15 amino acids. Germline CDR1 reads SNHLY; CDR2 reads FYNNEI. With 6 bases removed from V and 2 bases from J, the gap between germline ends came to 14 bases. CDR3 in DNA: TGTGCCAGCAGCAGAGACTGGAGCCCCTACAATGAGCAGTTCTTC. This translates into CASSRDWSPYNEQFF. The full variable domain, rest sourced from reference TRBV2 and TRBJ2-1, is EPEVTQTPSHQVTQMGQEVILRCVPISNHLYFYWYRQILGQKVEFLVSFYNNEISEKSEIFDDQFSVERPDGSNFTLKIRSTKLEDSAMYFCASSRDWSPYNEQFFGPGTRLTVL.

The sample holds many counts of this clonotype. The V call is TRBV20-1, the J call TRBJ2-7; perhaps TRBD2 as D (5 bases). This CDR3 contains 13 residues. Germline V lookup: CDR1 DFQATT, CDR2 SNEGSKA (reference sequence). V lost 4 bases to trimming and J lost 2 bases, with 12 bases between them. The CDR3 here is CSAIRIGAYEQYF. The CDR3 DNA reads as TGCAGTGCTATACGCATCGGGGCCTACGAGCAGTACTTC.

This clonotype showed up many times. The CDR3 reads CASSFEKLFF. The CDR3 nucleotides are TGTGCCAGCAGTTTTGAAAAACTGTTTTTT. The chain combines TRBV27 with TRBJ1-4; unclear D gene. Germline lookup yields CDR1 MNHEY and CDR2 SMNVEV (reference sequence). The CDR3 has 10 residues. The germline V and J ends were trimmed by 3 bases and 7 bases, with 0 bases remaining between them.

The rearrangement uses TRBV20-1 and TRBJ1-1; tentatively, D is TRBD1 (5 bases). The ends were cut back, 3 bases at V and 1 base at J, with 6 bases in the middle. Per germline, CDR1 DFQATT and CDR2 SNEGSKA (reference sequence). This CDR3 comprises 12 residues. CDR3 residues: CSARGTNTEAFF. In nucleotides, the CDR3 is TGCAGTGCTAGGGGGACGAACACTGAAGCTTTCTTT.

This clonotype has a count of ten or more. This rearrangement joins TRBV9 to TRBJ2-5; D gene unclear. Trimming removed 2 bases from V and 1 base from J, with 9 bases in between. The length of the CDR3 is 14 residues. Germline lookup yields CDR1 SGDLS and CDR2 YYNGEE. The CDR3 reads CASSVGNVQETQYF. The CDR3 region has the DNA TGTGCCAGCAGCGTTGGGAATGTCCAAGAGACCCAGTACTTC. The full variable domain, completed using reference TRBV9 and TRBJ2-5, is DSGVTQTPKHLITATGQRVTLRCSPRSGDLSVYWYQQSLDQGLQFLIQYYNGEERAKGNILERFSAQQFPDLHSELNLSSLELGDSALYFCASSVGNVQETQYFGPGTRLLVL.

This clonotype was counted ten times or more. The chain is built from TRBV7-9 and TRBJ1-2; maybe TRBD1 (5 bases). The germline V and J ends were trimmed by 3 bases and 8 bases, with 13 bases remaining between them. Germline CDR1 SEHNR, CDR2 FQNEAQ (reference sequence). The CDR3 has 13 residues. The chain's CDR3 is CASSFGGTDGYTF. The CDR3 DNA is TGTGCCAGCAGCTTTGGGGGAACTGACGGCTACACCTTC.

The chain employs TRBV10-2 and TRBJ2-7; 8 bases match TRBD1. V lost 7 bases and J lost 5; bases outside the gene matches: 16. The V gene's germline CDR1 is WSHSY and CDR2 SAAADI. The CDR3 extends over 16 amino acids. CDR3 sequence: CASNLNPGTGLNEQYF. In DNA form, the CDR3 reads TGCGCCAGCAACTTAAACCCCGGGACAGGTCTCAACGAGCAGTACTTC.

This clonotype turned up a few times. The gene calls are TRBV6-1 and TRBJ2-1, with a weak D call TRBD2 (7 bases). Trimming removed 7 bases from V and 8 bases from J, with 21 bases in between. Germline values: CDR1 MNHNS, CDR2 SASEGT. The CDR3 has 15 residues. The CDR3 nucleotides read TGTGCCAGCACACAACCGGCAGGGAGGGGGGATGAGCAGTTCTTC. Protein sequence: CASTQPAGRGDEQFF.

In this sample, this clonotype turned up a few times. At one boundary the junction diverges from the germline segment, which might be a read error. This chain connects TRBV6-4 to TRBJ2-2; D might be TRBD1 (5 bases). CDR1 and CDR2 (germline): MRHNA, SNTAGT. The CDR3 runs 14 residues. In DNA, the CDR3 is TGTACCAGCAGTGACTCCAGGGCCACCGGGGAGCTGTTTTTT. This encodes CTSSDSRATGELFF.

Many counts were recorded for this clonotype. The DNA of the CDR3 is TGTGCCAGCAGCCAGAGGGACTGGACGCAGTTCTTC. It specifies CASSQRDWTQFF. The genes are TRBV3-1 and TRBJ2-1; TRBD2 is a possible D gene (6 bases). The V gene's germline CDR1 is LGHDT and CDR2 YNNKEL (reference sequence). Deletions cut 3 bases from V and 12 bases from J, with 12 bases between. The CDR3 totals 12 residues.

The rearrangement links TRBV2 to TRBJ2-1; a possible D gene is TRBD1 (6 bases). Germline loops: CDR1 SNHLY, CDR2 FYNNEI. Trimming removed 3 bases from V and 3 bases from J, with 12 bases in between. The CDR3 loop spans 15 amino acids. CDR3 loop: CASSEGRGNYNEQFF. The DNA of the CDR3 is TGTGCCAGCAGTGAGGGCAGGGGTAACTACAATGAGCAGTTCTTC. Together with reference TRBV2 and TRBJ2-1, the CDR3 gives the full variable domain: EPEVTQTPSHQVTQMGQEVILRCVPISNHLYFYWYRQILGQKVEFLVSFYNNEISEKSEIFDDQFSVERPDGSNFTLKIRSTKLEDSAMYFCASSEGRGNYNEQFFGPGTRLTVL.

This clonotype appeared a few times. The V and J genes are TRBV20-1 and TRBJ2-3; 13 bases fit TRBD2. The V and J ends lost 6 bases and 1 base, in that order; junction bases with no gene match: 7. The CDR3 sequence is 16 residues long. Germline CDR1 DFQATT, CDR2 SNEGSKA (reference sequence). Here the CDR3 DNA reads TGCAGTGCAGGGGGACTAGCGGGACCCGGCACAGATACGCAGTATTTT. As protein: CSAGGLAGPGTDTQYF.

The V gene is TRBV12-5, the J gene TRBJ2-3, with no clear D. From germline, CDR1 is LGHNT and CDR2 FRNRAP. The V end lost 3 bases, the J end lost 3 bases, and 7 bases lay between the germline ends. The CDR3 is 13 amino acids. The CDR3 DNA reads as TGTGCTAGTGGTTTCTCCGGGACAGATACGCAGTATTTT. It encodes CASGFSGTDTQYF.

This clonotype was counted many times. The chain joins TRBV7-8 to TRBJ1-4; no clear D. The CDR3 contains 11 residues. V was shortened by 5 bases and J by 4 bases, with 2 bases between the two germline ends. Germline V gene lookup returns CDR1 SGHVS and CDR2 FQNEAQ. This chain's CDR3 is CASSRNEKLFF. The DNA of the CDR3 is TGTGCCAGCAGCCGTAATGAAAAACTGTTTTTT.

This clonotype was detected ten times or more. The chain links TRBV2 to TRBJ2-2; D unclear. Germline CDR1 SNHLY, CDR2 FYNNEI. The germline V and J ends were trimmed by 8 bases and 5 bases, with 18 bases remaining between them. The CDR3 spans 15 residues. CDR3 sequence (DNA): TGTGCCAGCCAACGGGTCGAACCCTTAACCGGGGAGCTGTTTTTT. It specifies CASQRVEPLTGELFF.

V usage is TRBV6-5 and J usage is TRBJ1-1, with D unresolved. Germline-derived CDR1 and CDR2 are MNHEY and SVGAGI. The CDR3 is 13 residues long. Trimming removed 0 bases at V and 3 bases at J, with 5 bases between. CDR3 in DNA: TGTGCCAGCAGTTACTCATCGGACACTGAAGCTTTCTTT. Protein product: CASSYSSDTEAFF.

The chain couples TRBV2 to TRBJ2-7, with 7 bases identical to TRBD2. Germline lookup yields CDR1 SNHLY and CDR2 FYNNEI. The CDR3 has 15 residues. The V and J ends lost 7 bases and 0 bases, in that order; junction bases with no gene match: 9. The DNA for the CDR3 is TGTGCCAGCACTCGCGCGGGGGAGACCTCCTACGAGCAGTACTTC. Its protein is CASTRAGETSYEQYF.

This clonotype was counted ten times or more. The chain recombines TRBV6-1 with TRBJ1-3; possibly TRBD1 for D (5 bases). This CDR3 has 16 residues. Germline CDR1 reads MNHNS; CDR2 reads SASEGT. V gave up 5 bases and J gave up 0 bases, with 14 bases separating them. Written as DNA, the CDR3 is TGTGCCAGCAGTCCGTCGACAGCTCTCTCTGGAAACACCATATATTTT. This codes for CASSPSTALSGNTIYF.

Ten or more counts support this clonotype. This chain uses TRBV30 with TRBJ1-3; D call uncertain. Germline V gene data show CDR1 as GTSNPN and CDR2 as SVGIG (reference sequence). The V and J ends lost 0 bases and 9 bases respectively, with 9 bases between them. The CDR3 is 12 amino acids. As DNA, the CDR3 is TGTGCCTGGAGTGTACTAGGGCGCACCATATATTTT. It yields the protein CAWSVLGRTIYF.

This clonotype was counted ten times or more. The V call is TRBV30, the J call TRBJ1-2; no clear D. The CDR3 runs to 12 residues. The germline V and J ends were trimmed by 2 bases and 4 bases, with 8 bases remaining between them. Germline V gene lookup returns CDR1 GTSNPN and CDR2 SVGIG (reference sequence). The CDR3 coding sequence is TGTGCCTGGAGTACTATCGGCTATGGCTACACCTTC. As protein: CAWSTIGYGYTF.

This clonotype appeared many times. The J gene is TRBJ2-3, the V gene TRBV20-1; 11 positions match TRBD2. The CDR3 extends over 15 amino acids. The junction had 10 bases not matched to a gene; V was cut back by 7 bases and J by 4 bases. Germline loops: CDR1 DFQATT, CDR2 SNEGSKA (reference sequence). CDR3 sequence reads: CSVYALAGDADTQYF. The CDR3 bases are TGCAGTGTCTACGCACTAGCGGGAGATGCAGATACGCAGTATTTT.

This clonotype has ten or more counts. V usage is TRBV7-2 and J usage is TRBJ2-5, with 7 positions matching TRBD2. Germline-derived CDR1 and CDR2 are SGHTA and FQGNSA. This CDR3 has 15 residues. The J segment lost 7 bases and the V segment lost 1 base, leaving 9 bases of the junction unmatched. CDR3 nucleotide sequence: TGTGCCAGCAGCTTAGACCCAGGGAGGGCGGGGACCCAGTACTTC. As protein: CASSLDPGRAGTQYF.

V is TRBV12-3 or TRBV12-4 and J is TRBJ2-5; TRBD2 agrees at 13 bases. V lost 2 bases to trimming and J lost 1 base; unmatched junction nucleotides: 4. This CDR3 contains 17 residues. The DNA of the CDR3 is TGTGCCAGCAGTTTAATACTAGCGGGAGGGCGCCAAGAGACCCAGTACTTC. It yields the protein CASSLILAGGRQETQYF.

This clonotype was picked up a small number of times. The chain links TRBV10-1 to TRBJ2-1, with 9 bases lining up with TRBD1. Germline CDR1 WNHNN, CDR2 SYGVQD (reference sequence). The CDR3 runs to 14 residues. V lost 6 bases and J lost 8; bases outside the gene matches: 8. CDR3 nucleotide sequence: TGCGCCAGCAGCCGGACAGGGGTGGTCGATGAGCAGTTCTTC. This sequence encodes CASSRTGVVDEQFF.

With respect to this clonotype: This could be a read error, since a much larger clone is one nucleotide away. This rearrangement joins TRBV9 to TRBJ2-7; 14 bases match TRBD2. Germline V gives CDR1 SGDLS, CDR2 YYNGEE. Trimming at V came to 0 bases and at J to 5 bases, leaving 4 bases not matched to a gene. This CDR3 comprises 16 residues. This CDR3 reads CASSVEGTSGSNEQYF. In DNA, the CDR3 is TGTGCCAGCAGCGTAGAGGGGACTAGCGGGAGTAACGAGCAGTACTTC. Supplemented by reference TRBV9 and TRBJ2-7, the full variable domain reads DSGVTQTPKHLITATGQRVTLRCSPRSGDLSVYWYQQSLDQGLQFLIQYYNGEERAKGNILERFSAQQFPDLHSELNLSSLELGDSALYFCASSVEGTSGSNEQYFGPGTRLTVT.

This clonotype has only a few counts. One junction end disagrees with the germline gene, perhaps due to a read error. The chain links TRBV29-1 to TRBJ1-2; 7 nucleotides line up with TRBD1. There are 18 residues in the CDR3. Germline-derived CDR1 and CDR2 are SQVTM and ANQGSEA. The CDR3 here is CSVSKRGGTALENYGHTF. The CDR3 DNA follows: TGCAGCGTCTCAAAACGGGGTGGGACAGCCCTCGAAAACTATGGCCACACCTTC.